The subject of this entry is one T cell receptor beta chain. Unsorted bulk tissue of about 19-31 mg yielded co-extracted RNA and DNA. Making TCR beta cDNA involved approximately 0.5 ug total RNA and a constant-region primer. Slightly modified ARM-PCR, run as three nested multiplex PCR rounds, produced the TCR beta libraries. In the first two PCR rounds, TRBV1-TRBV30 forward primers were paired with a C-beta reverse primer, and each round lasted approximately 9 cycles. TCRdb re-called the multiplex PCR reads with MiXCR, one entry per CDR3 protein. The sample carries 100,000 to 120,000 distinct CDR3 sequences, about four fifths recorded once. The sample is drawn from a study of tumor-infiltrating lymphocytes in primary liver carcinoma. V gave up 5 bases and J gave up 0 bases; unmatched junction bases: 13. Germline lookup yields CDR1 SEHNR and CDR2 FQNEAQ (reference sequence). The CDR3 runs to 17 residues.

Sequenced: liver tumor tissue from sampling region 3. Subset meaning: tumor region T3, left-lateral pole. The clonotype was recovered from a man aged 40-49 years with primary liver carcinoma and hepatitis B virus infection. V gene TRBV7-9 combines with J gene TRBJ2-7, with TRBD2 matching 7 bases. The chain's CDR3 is CASSPILGLGGSYEQYF. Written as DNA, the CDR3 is TGTGCCAGCAGCCCTATTCTTGGACTAGGAGGCTCCTACGAGCAGTACTTC.